This T cell receptor beta chain originates from a study of blood T cells in healthy people across ages. For the second PCR, which ran for roughly 6 to 12 cycles, a sample-barcoded 5' primer and a J-beta primer mix were used. TCRdb analysed the 5' RACE reads with MiXCR anew, one entry per CDR3 protein. The data show about a million distinct CDR3 sequences, with around 54% seen just once and about a fifth held by the top ten. This CDR3 has 18 amino acids. The V end was cut by 0 bases, the J end by 0 bases, with 17 bases between. Germline assignment: CDR1 DFQATT and CDR2 SNEGSKA (reference sequence). Material for sequencing was blood. The chain combines TRBV20-1 with TRBJ1-4; D is perhaps TRBD1 (5 bases). The sequence was collected from a woman aged 55-69 years in good health. CDR3 DNA: TGCAGTGCTAGAGATATTTTTGCCGGGGGTACAACTAATGAAAAACTGTTTTTT. It codes for CSARDIFAGGTTNEKLFF.